This TCR beta chain stems from a study of T cells in Graves' hyperthyroidism and ophthalmopathy. Many counts were recorded for this clonotype. Its antigen is not identified. RNA transcripts were the template for amplifying TCR beta CDR3 regions. Initially, a first-round RT-PCR of the TCR CDR3 employed the HTBI primer set. In TCRdb, the multiplex PCR reads were re-called with MiXCR into one record per CDR3 protein. This sample has 340,000 or so distinct CDR3 sequences; around a sixth occur once, and the top ten carry about half. Study-wide results and limits: Ophthalmopathy could be told apart from stable hyperthyroidism with a 13 V-J model.

Among the patients, aged 18 to 65, hyperthyroidism was newly diagnosed and had lasted under 2 months. The CDR3 consists of 13 residues. Per germline, CDR1 DFQATT and CDR2 SNEGSKA (reference sequence). With 6 bases removed from V and 6 bases from J, the gap between germline ends came to 15 bases. The TCR comes from a woman aged 50 to 60 with Graves' hyperthyroidism. Sequencing was done on a sample of blood. The rearrangement joins TRBV20-1 to TRBJ2-1; possible D gene TRBD2, 6 bases. CDR3 amino acids: CSARRDLSNEQFF. As DNA, the CDR3 is TGCAGTGCGAGGCGGGACTTGAGCAATGAGCAGTTCTTC.